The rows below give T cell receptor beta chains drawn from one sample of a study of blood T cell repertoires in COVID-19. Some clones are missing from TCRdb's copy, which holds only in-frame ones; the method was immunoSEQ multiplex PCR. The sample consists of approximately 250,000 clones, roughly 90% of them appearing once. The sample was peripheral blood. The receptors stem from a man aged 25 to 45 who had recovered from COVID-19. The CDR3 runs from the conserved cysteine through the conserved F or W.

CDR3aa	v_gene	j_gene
CASSPAQGPAQHF	TRBV28	TRBJ1-5
CASSLGRRHPGTGIYNSPLHF	TRBV5-1	TRBJ1-6
CASSFGQGSYEQYF	TRBV27	TRBJ2-7
CASSQLGTGPYEQYF	TRBV3-1/TRBV3-2	TRBJ2-7
CASSATGGAYGYTF	TRBV9	TRBJ1-2
CSVGLEGRGTYGYTF	TRBV29-1	TRBJ1-2
CASSWRAGTGELFF	TRBV7-9	TRBJ2-2
CASSLGGDGNTIYF	TRBV18	TRBJ1-3
CASSLQGLVTDTQYF	TRBV11-2	TRBJ2-3
CASSYSTGGPGDTQYF	TRBV6-2/TRBV6-3	TRBJ2-3
CASSKWQANTEAFF	TRBV19	TRBJ1-1
CATKDRGQGQPQHF	TRBV15	TRBJ1-5
CASSRDRGYEQYF	TRBV9	TRBJ2-7
CASRTGNTGELFF	TRBV6-5	TRBJ2-2
CASSAGTGGQPQHF	TRBV9	TRBJ1-5
CASSQERGNYGYTF	TRBV4-1	TRBJ1-2
CASSVGSGVLVGELFF	TRBV9	TRBJ2-2
CASSRPGSGDREQYF	TRBV5-6	TRBJ2-7
CAISEEHWTGGAFF	TRBV10-3	TRBJ1-1
CASSWAGGSEAFF	TRBV5-8	TRBJ1-1
CASSFGTSGANTGELFF	TRBV5-4	TRBJ2-2
CASSYSGGGTEAFF	TRBV6-6	TRBJ1-1
CASSRVADAGSEAFF	TRBV5-1	TRBJ1-1
CASSIHLNTEAFF	TRBV12-3/TRBV12-4	TRBJ1-1
CASSLEGTENNSPLHF	TRBV5-1	TRBJ1-6
CASSSQLAPTQYF	TRBV7-2	TRBJ2-3
CASSYQGAGSEAFF	TRBV27	TRBJ1-1
CASSQGGQPAPNYGYTF	TRBV7-6	TRBJ1-2
CASSSTSGTSGAKNIQYF	TRBV7-2	TRBJ2-4
CASTGIGGLEKLFF	TRBV27	TRBJ1-4
CASSPAGRHTEAFF	TRBV5-4	TRBJ1-1
CAPREGAVDTGELFF	TRBV10-1	TRBJ2-2
CASSLTGLETQYF	TRBV5-4	TRBJ2-5
CARGGTVTSLRRTDTQYF	TRBV2	TRBJ2-3
CSAGGQQETQYF	TRBV20-1	TRBJ2-5
CASSLIGGIGYNSPLHF	TRBV3-1/TRBV3-2	TRBJ1-6
CASSVVAGHGELFF	TRBV9	TRBJ2-2
CASRISGLAVAGDTQYF	TRBV11-2	TRBJ2-3
CASSVDLVAGTNEKLFF	TRBV9	TRBJ1-4
CASSRIGGYYEQYF	TRBV7-2	TRBJ2-7
CASQRPSGGYTF	TRBV5-6	TRBJ1-2
CASSVRLAVPYEQYF	TRBV7-8	TRBJ2-7
CASSQDPDRAGNQPQHF	TRBV4-3	TRBJ1-5
CASSETGTSYNEQFF	TRBV19	TRBJ2-1
CASSLWDSTSTDTQYF	TRBV3-1/TRBV3-2	TRBJ2-3
CASSFGESTDTQYF	TRBV5-1	TRBJ2-3
CASSVTRGYNSPLHF	TRBV9	TRBJ1-6
CASSVGLATLETQYF	TRBV9	TRBJ2-5
CASSLAEGQGGYGYTF	TRBV5-1	TRBJ1-2
CASSLKWEDYGYTF	TRBV7-2	TRBJ1-2
CASSTGQGPTSREQFF	TRBV9	TRBJ2-1
CASRLAGENEQFF	TRBV12-3/TRBV12-4	TRBJ2-1
CGAAEGEAYEQYF	TRBV10-3	TRBJ2-7
CASSQKGRQGGNEKLFF	TRBV4-1	TRBJ1-4
CASSQKSGTGGEKLFF	TRBV4-2	TRBJ1-4